The 22 T cell receptor beta chains below come from one sample, sequenced in a study of beta chain features in type 1 diabetes. What was sequenced were expressed TCRB transcripts, since all of the isolated RNA had been reverse transcribed. Only in-frame clones appear in the TCRdb table, and some are missing; sequencing was by immunoSEQ multiplex PCR. Found here are 350,000 to 450,000 clones, over 12% of them singletons; the top ten hold around 0.02%. Material: naive CD4+ T cells from blood. Every receptor here comes from a woman younger than 30 in good health.

V is TRBV5-1 and J is TRBJ2-5, with D possibly being TRBD1 (6 bases). The CDR3 contains 13 residues. The V gene lost 4 bases and the J gene lost 3 bases, with 10 bases spanning the gap. Per germline, CDR1 SGHRS and CDR2 YFSETQ. The CDR3 DNA sequence: TGCGCCAGCAGCAGCAGGGACAAAGAGACCCAGTACTTC. It specifies CASSSRDKETQYF.

The V gene is TRBV18, the J gene TRBJ2-3; no reliable D call. The CDR3 is made up of 14 amino acids. Germline loops: CDR1 KGHSH, CDR2 LQKENI. V lost 3 bases, J lost 0 bases, and 7 bases lay in between. CDR3 DNA sequence: TGTGCCAGCTCACCTCCGACAAGCACAGATACGCAGTATTTT. This codes for CASSPPTSTDTQYF.

This chain connects TRBV28 to TRBJ2-2; 10 nucleotides line up with TRBD1. The CDR3 length is 16 residues. Germline values: CDR1 MDHEN, CDR2 SYDVKM. Trimming at V came to 4 bases and at J to 7 bases, leaving 9 bases not matched to a gene. The CDR3 loop reads CASSSPGTGAIGELFF. CDR3 nucleotide sequence: TGTGCCAGCAGTTCGCCCGGGACAGGGGCAATCGGGGAGCTGTTTTTT.

The rearrangement joins TRBV30 to TRBJ2-1; possibly TRBD2 for D (6 bases). With 7 bases removed from V and 4 bases from J, the gap between germline ends came to 20 bases. From germline, CDR1 is GTSNPN and CDR2 SVGIG (reference sequence). CDR3 size: 15 residues. CDR3 loop: CALLPGQRGYNEQFF. The CDR3 DNA reads as TGTGCCTTATTACCCGGACAACGGGGGTACAATGAGCAGTTCTTC.

The chain carries TRBV5-1 and TRBJ2-5; 7 bases line up with TRBD1. CDR1 SGHRS and CDR2 YFSETQ come from the germline V gene. V shed 2 bases and J 5 bases; nucleotides not matched to a gene: 9. The CDR3 has 15 residues. The CDR3 loop reads CASSLRTGSRETQYF. CDR3 sequence (DNA): TGCGCCAGCAGCTTACGGACAGGTTCCCGGGAGACCCAGTACTTC.

This sequence joins TRBV12-5 and TRBJ2-5, with D uncertain. This CDR3 comprises 13 residues. Deletions cut 4 bases from V and 5 bases from J, with 11 bases between. Germline CDR1 and CDR2: LGHNT and FRNRAP. The CDR3 reads CASGSGLGETQYF. The CDR3 bases are TGTGCTAGTGGTTCGGGTCTTGGCGAGACCCAGTACTTC. Variable domain in full (rest from reference TRBV12-5 and TRBJ2-5): DARVTQTPRHKVTEMGQEVTMRCQPILGHNTVFWYRQTMMQGLELLAYFRNRAPLDDSGMPKDRFSAEMPDATLATLKIQPSEPRDSAVYFCASGSGLGETQYFGPGTRLLVL.

This chain uses TRBV19 with TRBJ2-1, with D perhaps matching TRBD1 (5 bases). Germline V CDR1 and CDR2: LNHDA, SQIVND (reference sequence). There are 12 residues in the CDR3. V shed 7 bases and J shed 8 bases, with 12 bases lying between them. CDR3 nucleotide sequence: TGTGCCAGTATAAAGGGGCGATATGAGCAGTTCTTC. It translates to CASIKGRYEQFF.

This clone was recorded a few times. The chain is built from TRBV30 and TRBJ1-2; TRBD1 agrees at 9 bases. CDR1 and CDR2 from the germline V gene are GTSNPN and SVGIG (reference sequence). Trimming removed 4 bases from V and 4 bases from J; junction bases left unmatched: 10. CDR3 length: 15 residues. CDR3 sequence: CAWTIHRGPSYGYTF. CDR3 nucleotides: TGTGCCTGGACCATCCACAGGGGGCCTAGCTATGGCTACACCTTC.

The chain carries TRBV6-5 and TRBJ2-7; 10 positions match TRBD1. Per germline, CDR1 MNHEY and CDR2 SVGAGI. The CDR3 has 14 residues. The J segment lost 5 bases and the V segment lost 6 bases, leaving 7 bases of the junction unmatched. In DNA, the CDR3 is TGTGCCAGCAGGTTCGACAGGGGGCAAAACGAGCAGTACTTC. It specifies CASRFDRGQNEQYF.

This clone showed up just a few times. The chain employs TRBV30 and TRBJ1-4; D unclear. V lost 0 bases and J lost 8, with 10 bases in between. The CDR3 sequence is 13 residues long. The germline gives CDR1 GTSNPN, CDR2 SVGIG (reference sequence). The CDR3 loop is CAWSVQSREKLFF. The CDR3 nucleotides read TGTGCCTGGAGTGTACAGAGCAGGGAAAAACTGTTTTTT.

The chain uses TRBV23-1 and TRBJ2-7; 7 bases align to TRBD2. TRBV23-1 is classed as an ORF, of uncertain function. After removal of 3 bases from V and 3 bases from J, the junction contained 14 bases not matched to a gene. The CDR3 consists of 17 residues. CDR3 amino acids: CASSHLNNSGLLYEQYF. The CDR3 bases are TGCGCCAGCAGTCATCTTAACAATAGCGGGCTCCTCTACGAGCAGTACTTC.

J is TRBJ2-5 and V is TRBV15, with 11 bases matching TRBD1. This CDR3 contains 14 residues. J was trimmed by 5 bases and V by 5 bases; bases with no gene match: 4. The germline CDR1 and CDR2 sequences are LNHNV and YYDKDF (reference sequence). Written as DNA, the CDR3 is TGTGCCACCAGCCGGACAGGGGGCCGGGAGACCCAGTACTTC. Translating it yields CATSRTGGRETQYF.

The CDR3 nucleotides read TGTGCCAGCAGTCCCTCCAGGCCGGGCACAGATACGCAGTATTTT. It specifies CASSPSRPGTDTQYF. The V call is TRBV27, the J call TRBJ2-3; D remains unclear. This CDR3 spans 15 amino acids. V lost 5 bases, J lost 1 base, and 13 bases lay in between. Germline V gene lookup returns CDR1 MNHEY and CDR2 SMNVEV (reference sequence).

This clone was counted a few times. This sequence joins TRBV18 and TRBJ1-1; 9 positions agree with TRBD1. CDR1 is KGHSH and CDR2 is LQKENI in the germline V gene. The trim removed 11 bases at V and 2 bases at J, leaving 6 bases unmatched. The CDR3 extends over 13 amino acids. The CDR3 reads CARGQGHNTEAFF. For the CDR3, the DNA is TGTGCCCGGGGACAGGGACACAACACTGAAGCTTTCTTT.

The V call is TRBV11-2, the J call TRBJ2-5; D unclear. V lost 1 base and J 5 bases, leaving 11 bases between the germline ends. The CDR3 sequence is 14 residues long. CDR1 and CDR2 from the germline V gene are SGHAT and FQNNGV. The CDR3 protein is CASSLGRSRETQYF. The CDR3 DNA reads as TGTGCCAGCAGCTTAGGTCGCTCGCGGGAGACCCAGTACTTC.

This clone was detected a few times. V gene TRBV28 combines with J gene TRBJ2-1; TRBD2 aligns across 12 bases. Germline loops: CDR1 MDHEN, CDR2 SYDVKM. The CDR3 consists of 16 residues. J gave up 4 bases and V 6 bases, and 7 bases lay outside the gene matches. In DNA form, the CDR3 reads TGTGCCAGCAGCCCTAGCGGGAGGGCCGCATACAATGAGCAGTTCTTC. Translating gives CASSPSGRAAYNEQFF. The entire variable domain, with the rest obtained from reference TRBV28 and TRBJ2-1, is as follows: DVKVTQSSRYLVKRTGEKVFLECVQDMDHENMFWYRQDPGLGLRLIYFSYDVKMKEKGDIPEGYSVSREKKERFSLILESASTNQTSMYLCASSPSGRAAYNEQFFGPGTRLTVL.

This clone turned up a few times. This chain joins TRBV7-2 and TRBJ1-5, with 12 bases aligning to TRBD1. Germline V lookup: CDR1 SGHTA, CDR2 FQGNSA. The CDR3 spans 16 residues. The trim removed 5 bases at V and 3 bases at J, leaving 5 bases unmatched. The CDR3 DNA is TGTGCCAGCAGCCTAGGGACAGGGGGCTACAATCAGCCCCAGCATTTT. This translates into CASSLGTGGYNQPQHF. Together with reference TRBV7-2 and TRBJ1-5, the CDR3 gives the full variable domain: GAGVSQSPSNKVTEKGKDVELRCDPISGHTALYWYRQSLGQGLEFLIYFQGNSAPDKSGLPSDRFSAERTGGSVSTLTIQRTQQEDSAVYLCASSLGTGGYNQPQHFGDGTRLSIL.

V and J are TRBV10-2 and TRBJ2-2; 7 bases align to TRBD1. Germline lookup yields CDR1 WSHSY and CDR2 SAAADI. The CDR3 runs to 14 residues. Trimming removed 6 bases from V and 10 bases from J; junction bases left unmatched: 11. For the CDR3, the DNA is TGCGCCAGCAGCCCGACAGGGTTTGCTGAGGAGCTGTTTTTT. Residues: CASSPTGFAEELFF.

The gene calls are TRBV7-2 and TRBJ2-7, with D tentatively TRBD1 (5 bases). In germline, CDR1 is SGHTA, CDR2 FQGNSA. The V gene lost 7 bases and the J gene lost 4 bases, with 11 bases spanning the gap. This CDR3 is 12 amino acids long. The CDR3 reads CASTLQGYEQYF. The CDR3 DNA reads as TGTGCCAGCACTCTCCAGGGATACGAGCAGTACTTC.

This clone has more than one count but fewer than ten. V and J are TRBV7-9 and TRBJ2-3; 7 bases line up with TRBD1. This CDR3 comprises 14 residues. Germline values: CDR1 SEHNR, CDR2 FQNEAQ (reference sequence). Germline trimming cut 5 bases from V and 9 bases from J; bases unmatched to any gene: 11. The CDR3 spells CASSTKTQGETQYF. In nucleotides, the CDR3 is TGTGCCAGCAGCACGAAAACCCAGGGGGAGACGCAGTATTTT. Full variable domain (rest looked up from reference TRBV7-9 and TRBJ2-3): DTGVSQNPRHKITKRGQNVTFRCDPISEHNRLYWYRQTLGQGPEFLTYFQNEAQLEKSRLLSDRFSAERPKGSFSTLEIQRTEQGDSAMYLCASSTKTQGETQYFGPGTRLTVL.

This clone was seen a handful of times. J is TRBJ1-2 and V is TRBV7-2, with TRBD1 matching over 7 bases. V lost 5 bases to trimming and J lost 7 bases; unmatched junction nucleotides: 7. This CDR3 is 13 amino acids long. The germline CDR1 and CDR2 sequences are SGHTA and FQGNSA. The CDR3 bases are TGTGCCAGCAGCGAGTCAGGGGGTACTGGCTACACCTTC. Translating it yields CASSESGGTGYTF.

The gene calls are TRBV15 and TRBJ2-7; D unclear. The CDR3 covers 13 residues. The germline V gene has CDR1 LNHNV and CDR2 YYDKDF (reference sequence). V was pared by 9 bases and J by 0 bases, with 12 bases between. CDR3 sequence reads: CATTQDSSYEQYF. In DNA form, the CDR3 reads TGTGCCACTACTCAGGATAGCTCCTACGAGCAGTACTTC. Full variable domain (rest looked up from reference TRBV15 and TRBJ2-7): DAMVIQNPRYQVTQFGKPVTLSCSQTLNHNVMYWYQQKSSQAPKLLFHYYDKDFNNEADTPDNFQSRRPNTSFCFLDIRSPGLGDTAMYLCATTQDSSYEQYFGPGTRLTVT.